The rows below give T cell receptor beta chains drawn from one sample of a study of blood T cell repertoires in COVID-19. TCRdb keeps only in-frame clones here, not all; method: immunoSEQ multiplex PCR. The sample consists of tens of thousands of clones, approximately 90% of them appearing once. Sequenced material: peripheral blood. These receptors originate from a human donor in a cohort sampled during active COVID-19. Both conserved end residues are part of each CDR3. D genes are given only for firm matches. Part of the rows lack a size; the others show once, few, many or a class for expanded clones.

TRBV25-1	18	.	TRBD2	TRBJ2-2	CASSEGLAGSPGTGELFF	TGTGCCAGCAGTGAGGGGCTAGCGGGATCTCCTGGCACCGGGGAGCTGTTTTTT
TRBV5-1	13	.	TRBD1	TRBJ1-4	CASSFAGTGKLFF	TGCGCCAGCAGCTTTGCAGGGACAGGGAAACTGTTTTTT
TRBV5-1	17	.	TRBD1	TRBJ2-3	CASSLTAGQGSTDTQYF	TGCGCCAGCAGCTTGACGGCGGGACAGGGGAGCACAGATACGCAGTATTTT
TRBV5-1	16	.	TRBD1	TRBJ2-5	CASSLPGTGGQETQYF	TGCGCCAGCAGCCTCCCCGGGACAGGGGGCCAAGAGACCCAGTACTTC
TRBV3-1/TRBV3-2	14	once	.	TRBJ1-4	CASSHWDNPEKLFF	TGTGCCAGCAGCCATTGGGACAATCCCGAAAAACTGTTTTTT
TRBV27	14	few	TRBD1	TRBJ1-5	CASSTDRAGQPQHF	TGTGCCAGCAGTACTGACAGGGCCGGGCAGCCCCAGCATTTT
TRBV3-1/TRBV3-2	11	.	.	TRBJ2-3	CASILVDTQYF	TGTGCCAGCATCCTCGTAGATACGCAGTATTTT
TRBV18	15	.	TRBD2	TRBJ2-2	CASSSGTSGTGELFF	TGTGCCAGCTCGTCCGGGACTAGCGGAACCGGGGAGCTGTTTTTT
TRBV7-9	14	.	TRBD2	TRBJ2-1	CASGTSGSDNKQFF	TGTGCCAGCGGCACTAGCGGGAGCGACAATAAGCAGTTCTTC
TRBV7-3	16	.	TRBD2	TRBJ2-1	CASSLNLAGALYEQFF	TGTGCCAGCAGTCTTAATCTAGCGGGAGCTTTGTATGAGCAGTTCTTC
TRBV18	15	.	.	TRBJ1-1	CASSPPGNMNTEAFF	TGTGCCAGCTCACCCCCAGGGAACATGAACACTGAAGCTTTCTTT
TRBV2	14	.	.	TRBJ1-4	CASSDGQFNEKLFF	TGTGCCAGCAGTGATGGGCAGTTTAATGAAAAACTGTTTTTT
TRBV2	15	.	.	TRBJ1-3	CASSIQGFSGNTIYF	TGTGCCAGCAGTATACAGGGTTTCTCTGGAAACACCATATATTTT
TRBV19	18	.	TRBD1	TRBJ1-5	CASSRDRGQILGNQPQHF	TGTGCCAGTAGTCGGGACAGGGGGCAAATATTGGGCAATCAGCCCCAGCATTTT
TRBV30	11	.	.	TRBJ2-2	CAWSVLGELFF	TGTGCCTGGAGTGTACTCGGGGAGCTGTTTTTT
TRBV18	16	.	TRBD1	TRBJ2-2	CASSPQQGLNTGELFF	TGTGCCAGCTCGCCTCAACAGGGGTTGAACACCGGGGAGCTGTTTTTT
TRBV7-9	14	.	.	TRBJ2-5	CASSLREGGETQYF	TGTGCCAGCAGCTTAAGAGAGGGCGGGGAGACCCAGTACTTC
TRBV7-9	13	.	.	TRBJ1-6	CASSPIGGSPLHF	TGTGCCAGCAGCCCAATTGGGGGGTCACCCCTCCACTTT
TRBV7-6	14	.	.	TRBJ2-2	CASSLLGDTGELFF	TGTGCCAGCAGCTTATTAGGGGACACCGGGGAGCTGTTTTTT
TRBV5-1	14	.	.	TRBJ1-6	CASSLSGLGSPLHF	TGCGCCAGCAGCTTGTCAGGGCTCGGTTCACCCCTCCACTTT
TRBV2	14	.	TRBD1	TRBJ1-2	CASIKETGVYGYTF	TGTGCCAGCATAAAGGAGACAGGGGTCTATGGCTACACCTTC
TRBV18	18	.	TRBD2	TRBJ2-3	CASSPALLAGGPGDTQYF	TGTGCCAGCTCACCCGCTCTACTAGCGGGGGGGCCGGGAGATACGCAGTATTTT
TRBV5-4	14	.	.	TRBJ2-5	CASSLVGAQETQYF	TGTGCCAGCAGCTTGGTTGGGGCCCAAGAGACCCAGTACTTC
TRBV5-5	16	.	TRBD2	TRBJ2-3	CASSLGGLGGTDTQYF	TGTGCCAGCAGCCTTGGGGGACTAGGCGGCACAGATACGCAGTATTTT
TRBV5-1	16	few	.	TRBJ1-6	CASSPQGFRANSPLHF	TGCGCCAGCAGCCCCCAGGGATTTAGGGCGAATTCACCCCTCCACTTT
TRBV19	15	once	.	TRBJ2-2	CASKVAAGVTGELFF	TGTGCCAGTAAGGTGGCGGCAGGGGTTACCGGGGAGCTGTTTTTT